One and the same sample provided the 22 T cell receptor beta chains below, sequenced in a study of cytomegalovirus exposure and HLA in healthy donors. The PCR employed 60 Vbeta primers together with 13 Jbeta primers. Profiled with immunoSEQ multiplex PCR; TCRdb holds only in-frame clones, not every one. The profile shows 200,000 or so clones, about 74% of them singletons. The specimen sequenced was PBMCs. The receptors originated from a man between 40 and 49 years old in good health and CMV-seronegative.

V is TRBV6-1 and J is TRBJ1-5; TRBD1 agrees at 12 bases. This CDR3 comprises 15 residues. V was clipped by 4 bases and J by 7 bases; unmatched bases: 5. From germline, CDR1 is MNHNS and CDR2 SASEGT. This chain's CDR3 is CASSVRGQGAQPQHF. Here the CDR3 DNA reads TGTGCCAGCAGTGTACGGGGACAGGGGGCACAGCCCCAGCATTTT.

The chain couples TRBV28 to TRBJ1-5; 10 bases fit TRBD1. Losses at the gene ends were 6 bases for V and 6 bases for J; bases not matched to a gene: 14. The CDR3 totals 17 residues. Looked up from germline, CDR1 is MDHEN and CDR2 is SYDVKM. The CDR3 DNA is TGTGCCAGCAGAGTACGCGAAGACAGGGGGCGTAGTCAGCCCCAGCATTTT. Translating it yields CASRVREDRGRSQPQHF.

The chain links TRBV18 to TRBJ2-3; 9 positions agree with TRBD1. J was trimmed by 3 bases and V by 6 bases; bases with no gene match: 4. Germline V gene data show CDR1 as KGHSH and CDR2 as LQKENI. The CDR3 is made up of 14 amino acids. DNA for the CDR3: TGTGCCAGCTCGAGGGACAGGGCGACAGATACGCAGTATTTT. Protein sequence: CASSRDRATDTQYF.

The chain links TRBV15 to TRBJ2-7; D unclear. The CDR3 is 15 amino acids. Trimming stripped 0 bases from V and 4 bases from J, with 13 bases between. In germline, CDR1 is LNHNV, CDR2 YYDKDF (reference sequence). CDR3 sequence (DNA): TGTGCCACCAGCAGAGAGGTAGCTGCGCAGTACGAGCAGTACTTC. As protein: CATSREVAAQYEQYF.

The rearrangement uses TRBV18 and TRBJ2-5; D perhaps matches TRBD2 (6 bases). Between the trimmed V and J ends, which lost 1 base and 5 bases, there was a span of 14 bases. This CDR3 region has 15 residues. From germline, CDR1 is KGHSH and CDR2 LQKENI. The CDR3 sequence is CASSPRDSPRETQYF. The CDR3 region has the DNA TGTGCCAGCTCACCACGGGACTCCCCAAGGGAGACCCAGTACTTC.

The chain has TRBV28 and TRBJ1-5; tentatively, D is TRBD1 (5 bases). CDR3 length: 18 amino acids. The germline V and J ends were trimmed by 2 bases and 6 bases, with 23 bases remaining between them. Germline V lookup: CDR1 MDHEN, CDR2 SYDVKM. The CDR3 region has the DNA TGTGCCAGCAGTTTAGGCCGGTTCCGGGGGGGATCAATTCAGCCCCAGCATTTT. It is translated as CASSLGRFRGGSIQPQHF.

The V and J genes are TRBV6-5 and TRBJ1-1, with TRBD1 matching over 8 bases. The CDR3 extends over 13 amino acids. V lost 6 bases, J lost 11 bases, and 11 bases stayed unmatched. The V gene's germline CDR1 is MNHEY and CDR2 SVGAGI. Here the CDR3 reads CASRPNRGFSAFF. The CDR3 DNA reads TGTGCCAGCAGACCCAACAGGGGGTTTTCTGCTTTCTTT.

The V and J genes are TRBV6-5 and TRBJ2-5; 16 bases map to TRBD2. The assigned J gene may be wrong: the sequence end matches TRBJ2-7 better. This CDR3 has 16 residues. The germline V gene encodes CDR1 MNHEY and CDR2 SVGAGI. In DNA form, the CDR3 reads TGTGCCAGCAGTTGGGGGACTAGCGGGGGGGTCTACGAGCAGTACTTC. Amino acids: CASSWGTSGGVYEQYF.

The chain joins TRBV9 to TRBJ2-2; TRBD2 agrees at 10 bases. V was clipped by 3 bases and J by 3 bases; unmatched bases: 5. CDR3 length: 16 residues. The germline gives CDR1 SGDLS, CDR2 YYNGEE. The CDR3 reads CASSALAGVYTGELFF. The CDR3 nucleotides are TGTGCCAGCAGCGCTCTAGCGGGGGTATACACCGGGGAGCTGTTTTTT.

The count of this clone is one. The V and J genes are TRBV19 and TRBJ1-1; perhaps TRBD1 as D (6 bases). This CDR3 is 16 amino acids long. Looked up from germline, CDR1 is LNHDA and CDR2 is SQIVND (reference sequence). Trimming removed 5 bases from V and 1 base from J, with 17 bases in between. CDR3 sequence (DNA): TGTGCCAGTAGTCACGCAGCCGGGACACGGAACACTGAAGCTTTCTTT. This gives the protein CASSHAAGTRNTEAFF.

The rearrangement joins TRBV27 to TRBJ2-7; D not certain. CDR1 is MNHEY, CDR2 SMNVEV, per germline (reference sequence). The CDR3 is 15 residues long. V lost 7 bases, J lost 0 bases, and 16 bases lay in between. The CDR3 sequence: CASTLRGGISYEQYF. CDR3 DNA sequence: TGTGCCAGCACCCTCCGAGGCGGTATCTCCTACGAGCAGTACTTC.

A single count supports this clone. This chain uses TRBV28 with TRBJ1-2, with a possible D match to TRBD1 (5 bases). Germline V gene lookup returns CDR1 MDHEN and CDR2 SYDVKM. The V end was cut by 7 bases, the J end by 2 bases, with 11 bases between. The CDR3 is made up of 13 amino acids. The CDR3 DNA is TGTGCCAGCAACACAGGAAGCAACTATGGCTACACCTTC. Protein sequence: CASNTGSNYGYTF.

The J gene is TRBJ2-7, the V gene TRBV19, with a weak D call TRBD1 (7 bases). Trimming took 4 bases from V and 9 from J, leaving 19 bases between them. The germline V gene has CDR1 LNHDA and CDR2 SQIVND (reference sequence). The CDR3 consists of 14 residues. The chain's CDR3 is CASSTSGGGKGQYF. The CDR3 nucleotides are TGTGCCAGTAGTACGAGCGGAGGGGGCAAAGGGCAGTACTTC.

The chain employs TRBV7-9 and TRBJ2-7, with D possibly TRBD1 on 5 matching bases. The V end was cut by 5 bases, the J end by 0 bases, with 14 bases between. Per the germline V gene, CDR1 is SEHNR and CDR2 is FQNEAQ (reference sequence). This CDR3 is built from 15 residues. Written as DNA, the CDR3 is TGTGCCAGCAGCAGCCAGGGCTCCCCCTCCTACGAGCAGTACTTC. Its protein product is CASSSQGSPSYEQYF.

The chain is built from TRBV28 and TRBJ2-5; 10 nucleotides agree with TRBD2. The CDR3 is made up of 15 amino acids. Germline assignment: CDR1 MDHEN and CDR2 SYDVKM. The V and J ends lost 4 bases and 5 bases, in that order; junction bases with no gene match: 7. CDR3 loop: CASSSLAGGSETQYF. DNA of the CDR3: TGTGCCAGCAGTTCCTTAGCGGGAGGTTCGGAGACCCAGTACTTC.

In this sample, this clone turned up a few times. The rearrangement links TRBV7-9 to TRBJ2-7, with TRBD2 as a possible D gene (5 bases). CDR3 size: 14 residues. Germline V gene lookup returns CDR1 SEHNR and CDR2 FQNEAQ (reference sequence). Deletions cut 1 base from V and 7 bases from J, with 14 bases between. The CDR3: CASSLVVSTGEQYF. The DNA of the CDR3 is TGTGCCAGCAGCTTAGTGGTCTCAACGGGGGAGCAGTACTTC.

The chain carries TRBV5-1 and TRBJ2-7; D unresolved. In germline, CDR1 is SGHRS, CDR2 YFSETQ. The CDR3 extends over 13 amino acids. Trimming pared 0 bases from V and 2 bases from J, leaving 6 bases between. CDR3 residues: CASSLELTYEQYF. In nucleotides, the CDR3 is TGCGCCAGCAGCTTGGAATTAACCTACGAGCAGTACTTC.

The chain has TRBV28 and TRBJ2-1; TRBD1 is a possible D gene (5 bases). Germline V gene sequence: CDR1 MDHEN, CDR2 SYDVKM. The V end was cut by 2 bases, the J end by 0 bases, with 5 bases between. This CDR3 comprises 14 residues. The CDR3 sequence is CASSLTGSYNEQFF. The CDR3, as DNA: TGTGCCAGCAGTTTAACAGGCTCCTACAATGAGCAGTTCTTC.

This clone was detected only once. V and J are TRBV5-1 and TRBJ2-5; 8 bases map to TRBD1. The ends lost 4 bases at V and 5 bases at J; junction bases unmatched: 4. Germline V lookup: CDR1 SGHRS, CDR2 YFSETQ. This CDR3 has 13 amino acids. CDR3 amino acids: CASSTDRVETQYF. In DNA form, the CDR3 reads TGCGCCAGCAGCACGGACAGGGTGGAGACCCAGTACTTC. Full variable domain (missing parts from reference TRBV5-1 and TRBJ2-5): KAGVTQTPRYLIKTRGQQVTLSCSPISGHRSVSWYQQTPGQGLQFLFEYFSETQRNKGNFPGRFSGRQFSNSRSEMNVSTLELGDSALYLCASSTDRVETQYFGPGTRLLVL.

The gene calls are TRBV27 and TRBJ2-3, with D possibly being TRBD2 (6 bases). The germline gives CDR1 MNHEY, CDR2 SMNVEV (reference sequence). Trimming shortened V by 2 bases and J by 2 bases, and 8 bases separated the two germline ends. The CDR3 extends over 14 amino acids. CDR3 sequence reads: CASSLTGLTDTQYF. The CDR3 DNA reads TGTGCCAGCAGTTTAACGGGACTCACAGATACGCAGTATTTT.

The sample holds a few counts of this clone. The V gene is TRBV19, the J gene TRBJ1-2; 12 bases fit TRBD1. V shed 7 bases and J 3 bases; nucleotides not matched to a gene: 6. The germline gives CDR1 LNHDA, CDR2 SQIVND (reference sequence). The CDR3 is made up of 15 amino acids. The CDR3 loop reads CASKGQGALHYGYTF. The CDR3 bases are TGTGCCAGTAAGGGACAGGGGGCTCTTCACTATGGCTACACCTTC. Full variable domain (remainder filled in from reference TRBV19 and TRBJ1-2): DGGITQSPKYLFRKEGQNVTLSCEQNLNHDAMYWYRQDPGQGLRLIYYSQIVNDFQKGDIAEGYSVSREKKESFPLTVTSAQKNPTAFYLCASKGQGALHYGYTFGSGTRLTVV.

The J gene is TRBJ2-5, the V gene TRBV15; tentative D call: TRBD1 (5 bases). The end of the DNA is better explained by TRBJ2-7, so the J call may be wrong. This CDR3 contains 12 residues. The germline CDR1 and CDR2 sequences are LNHNV and YYDKDF (reference sequence). The CDR3 coding sequence is TGTGCCACCAGCAGAGATAGGGGCGAGCAGTACTTC. It specifies CATSRDRGEQYF.